Following are 27 T cell receptor beta chains from one sample sequenced in a study of blood T cell repertoires in COVID-19. Repertoires were generated with immunoSEQ multiplex PCR, while TCRdb's copy carries only in-frame clones and drops some. This repertoire shows 200,000 to 250,000 clones, roughly 85% found once; its top ten account for 3.4%. The sequencing input was peripheral blood. Receptors originate from a woman between 18 and 30 years old with acute or convalescent COVID-19.

This chain links TRBV19 with TRBJ2-2; D is perhaps TRBD2 (6 bases). The length of the CDR3 is 14 residues. Trimming left V 6 bases short and J 6 bases short, with 14 bases between. Germline V gives CDR1 LNHDA, CDR2 SQIVND (reference sequence). The CDR3, as DNA: TGTGCCAGTAGCGTCACTAGCTTCCCCGGGGAGCTGTTTTTT. Its protein is CASSVTSFPGELFF.

J is TRBJ2-1 and V is TRBV29-1; no definite D call. Trimming left V 4 bases short and J 4 bases short, with 11 bases between. Germline V gene sequence: CDR1 SQVTM, CDR2 ANQGSEA. The CDR3 covers 13 residues. CDR3 DNA sequence: TGCAGCGTTGTGCGGCAGAGTTACAATGAGCAGTTCTTC. Encoded protein: CSVVRQSYNEQFF.

This rearrangement joins TRBV19 to TRBJ2-1; weak D call: TRBD2 (7 bases). CDR1 is LNHDA and CDR2 is SQIVND in the germline V gene (reference sequence). The CDR3 length is 18 residues. Trimming took off 3 bases at V and 6 bases at J, with 24 bases between the two ends. The CDR3 region has the DNA TGTGCCAGTAGTATGGGGGCGGGAGCGGCCGTGGCTCTCAATGAGCAGTTCTTC. Translated: CASSMGAGAAVALNEQFF.

CDR3 nucleotide sequence: TGTGCCAGCAGCGTAGGCGAGGGCACAGATACGCAGTATTTT. This codes for CASSVGEGTDTQYF. The rearrangement joins TRBV9 to TRBJ2-3; D is unresolved. The V gene lost 0 bases and the J gene lost 1 base, with 6 bases spanning the gap. CDR1 is SGDLS and CDR2 is YYNGEE in the germline V gene. The CDR3 extends over 14 amino acids.

J is TRBJ2-7 and V is TRBV15, with 7 bases aligning to TRBD2. The CDR3 is 17 residues long. CDR1 is LNHNV, CDR2 YYDKDF, per germline (reference sequence). J was trimmed by 6 bases and V by 0 bases; bases with no gene match: 14. CDR3 nucleotide sequence: TGTGCCACCAGCAGAGATGGGGGGGGACTACTCCCACGCGAGCAGTACTTC. Translation: CATSRDGGGLLPREQYF.

J is TRBJ2-1 and V is TRBV2; a possible D gene is TRBD1 (6 bases). The CDR3 sequence is 14 residues long. The germline CDR1 and CDR2 sequences are SNHLY and FYNNEI. The V end lost 1 base, the J end lost 12 bases, and 16 bases lay between the germline ends. For the CDR3, the DNA is TGTGCCAGCAGTGAAGTAGACAGGCTTCGTACGCAGTTCTTC. Translated, it gives CASSEVDRLRTQFF.

This clone showed up just once. The chain joins TRBV5-5 to TRBJ2-5; D unclear. V was clipped by 0 bases and J by 2 bases, with 17 bases between them. The CDR3 consists of 17 residues. The germline gives CDR1 SGHKS, CDR2 YYEKEE (reference sequence). CDR3 residues: CASSLAWLAGLQETQYF. Written as DNA, the CDR3 is TGTGCCAGCAGCTTGGCCTGGCTGGCAGGCTTACAAGAGACCCAGTACTTC.

V is TRBV4-3 and J is TRBJ2-3, with 9 bases lining up with TRBD2. Germline V lookup: CDR1 LGHNA, CDR2 YSLEER. The V and J ends lost 0 bases and 5 bases, in that order; junction bases with no gene match: 24. The CDR3 consists of 22 residues. This chain's CDR3 is CASSQEGTGRGGLAPEGDTQYF. The CDR3 DNA reads as TGCGCCAGCAGCCAAGAAGGGACTGGAAGAGGTGGACTAGCGCCCGAGGGAGATACGCAGTATTTT.

The chain uses TRBV7-9 and TRBJ2-1; 7 bases are a match to TRBD1. The V gene end was trimmed by 3 bases and the J gene end by 8 bases; junction bases not matched to a gene: 4. This CDR3 is 13 amino acids long. Germline V gene sequence: CDR1 SEHNR, CDR2 FQNEAQ (reference sequence). CDR3 sequence reads: CASSFDRVDEQFF. The CDR3 DNA sequence: TGTGCCAGCAGCTTCGACAGGGTTGATGAGCAGTTCTTC.

V and J are TRBV24-1 and TRBJ2-7, with 8 bases matching TRBD1. The CDR3 has 15 amino acids. Germline CDR1 and CDR2: KGHDR and SFDVKD. V trimming: 3 bases; J trimming: 2 bases; junction bases outside the gene matches: 5. The CDR3 nucleotides are TGTGCCACCAGTGATCCTCGGGACAGGACCTACGAGCAGTACTTC. As protein: CATSDPRDRTYEQYF.

The J gene is TRBJ1-5, the V gene TRBV7-9, with D perhaps TRBD1 (5 bases). Trimming removed 3 bases at V and 4 bases at J, with 16 bases between. The CDR3 is made up of 16 amino acids. Germline values: CDR1 SEHNR, CDR2 FQNEAQ (reference sequence). CDR3 in DNA: TGTGCCAGCAGCTTCTGGACGGGGGGAGGTAATCAGCCCCAGCATTTT. Protein: CASSFWTGGGNQPQHF.

There are a few counts of this clone. This rearrangement joins TRBV20-1 to TRBJ1-2; tentatively, D is TRBD1 (5 bases). CDR1 and CDR2 from the germline V gene are DFQATT and SNEGSKA (reference sequence). The CDR3 covers 11 residues. V was clipped by 5 bases and J by 5 bases, with 9 bases between them. The CDR3 loop reads CSAPGLYGYTF. The CDR3 DNA follows: TGCAGTGCTCCGGGACTGTATGGCTACACCTTC.

The CDR3 spells CARKSRGWYEQYF. The CDR3 DNA follows: TGTGCCAGAAAGTCCAGGGGGTGGTACGAGCAGTACTTC. This sequence joins TRBV5-3 and TRBJ2-7, with 7 bases aligning to TRBD1. TRBV5-3 is reported as an ORF; its role is uncertain. V lost 6 bases to trimming and J lost 4 bases; unmatched junction nucleotides: 7. The length of the CDR3 is 13 residues.

The chain is built from TRBV5-1 and TRBJ2-7, with D perhaps TRBD2 (5 bases). The CDR3 has 14 residues. Germline loops: CDR1 SGHRS, CDR2 YFSETQ. With 5 bases removed from V and 3 bases from J, the gap between germline ends came to 15 bases. For the CDR3, the DNA is TGCGCCAGCAGGTCGAATTTAGACTACTACGAGCAGTACTTC. This encodes CASRSNLDYYEQYF.

This chain uses TRBV9 with TRBJ1-2, with D perhaps matching TRBD1 (5 bases). Germline-derived CDR1 and CDR2 are SGDLS and YYNGEE. V lost 5 bases and J lost 4, with 15 bases in between. The CDR3 loop spans 14 amino acids. This CDR3 reads CASSGEGVGYGYTF. The CDR3, as DNA: TGTGCCAGCAGTGGGGAAGGGGTTGGCTATGGCTACACCTTC.

The chain joins TRBV6-5 to TRBJ2-7; a possible D gene is TRBD2 (5 bases). The CDR3 spans 12 residues. Germline CDR1 reads MNHEY; CDR2 reads SVGAGI. The ends were cut back, 2 bases at V and 5 bases at J, with 7 bases in the middle. The CDR3 DNA follows: TGTGCCAGCAGTTACACGGGGAACGAGCAGTACTTC. Residues: CASSYTGNEQYF.

This clone was seen only a few times. The chain combines TRBV5-5 with TRBJ1-5, with 7 bases lining up with TRBD1. Losses at the gene ends were 4 bases for V and 4 bases for J; bases not matched to a gene: 5. CDR1 is SGHKS and CDR2 is YYEKEE in the germline V gene (reference sequence). This CDR3 region has 14 residues. CDR3 DNA sequence: TGTGCCAGCAGCCGGGGACAGCCTAATCAGCCCCAGCATTTT. Protein sequence: CASSRGQPNQPQHF.

The chain carries TRBV19 and TRBJ2-1; 7 bases map to TRBD2. The junction had 9 bases not matched to a gene; V was cut back by 10 bases and J by 3 bases. CDR1 and CDR2 from the germline V gene are LNHDA and SQIVND (reference sequence). There are 14 residues in the CDR3. The CDR3, as DNA: TGTGCCACTTCAGCGGGAATGTTCTACAATGAGCAGTTCTTC. Amino acid sequence: CATSAGMFYNEQFF.

V is TRBV28 and J is TRBJ1-6; D remains unclear. Germline-derived CDR1 and CDR2 are MDHEN and SYDVKM. V lost 4 bases, J lost 4 bases, and 8 bases lay in between. The CDR3 has 14 amino acids. The CDR3 region has the DNA TGTGCCAGCAGTTCTCAGTCTTATAATTCACCCCTCCACTTT. Translation: CASSSQSYNSPLHF. Filled out from reference TRBV28 and TRBJ1-6, the complete variable domain reads DVKVTQSSRYLVKRTGEKVFLECVQDMDHENMFWYRQDPGLGLRLIYFSYDVKMKEKGDIPEGYSVSREKKERFSLILESASTNQTSMYLCASSSQSYNSPLHFGNGTRLTVT.

The chain is built from TRBV5-1 and TRBJ2-1; 11 bases line up with TRBD2. The ends lost 2 bases at V and 7 bases at J; junction bases unmatched: 5. This CDR3 has 15 amino acids. Germline CDR1 is SGHRS and CDR2 is YFSETQ. This chain's CDR3 is CASSLLAGAGNEQFF. The CDR3 DNA is TGCGCCAGCAGCTTACTAGCGGGAGCGGGGAATGAGCAGTTCTTC. The full variable domain, completed using reference TRBV5-1 and TRBJ2-1, is KAGVTQTPRYLIKTRGQQVTLSCSPISGHRSVSWYQQTPGQGLQFLFEYFSETQRNKGNFPGRFSGRQFSNSRSEMNVSTLELGDSALYLCASSLLAGAGNEQFFGPGTRLTVL.

As regards this clone: At one of its ends the junction is not consistent with the germline gene, which may arise from a read error. The chain couples TRBV7-7 to TRBJ2-1; tentative D call: TRBD2 (5 bases). Per germline, CDR1 SSHAT and CDR2 FNYEAQ (reference sequence). This CDR3 has 13 amino acids. CDR3 protein: CASSLGLSNEQFF. Here the CDR3 DNA reads TGTGCTAGCAGCCTTGGACTCTCAAATGAGCAGTTCTTC.

The rearrangement joins TRBV6-6 to TRBJ2-5; TRBD2 matches 7 bases. The CDR3 consists of 14 residues. After removal of 3 bases from V and 5 bases from J, the junction contained 6 bases not matched to a gene. CDR1 is MNHNY and CDR2 is SVGAGI in the germline V gene (reference sequence). The CDR3 nucleotides read TGTGCCAGCAGTTATGCCGGACTAGTGGAGACCCAGTACTTC. Its protein is CASSYAGLVETQYF.

The V call is TRBV18, the J call TRBJ1-1, with D unclear. Germline V gene data show CDR1 as KGHSH and CDR2 as LQKENI. V dropped 0 bases and J dropped 5 bases, with 19 bases sitting between them. The CDR3 totals 17 residues. This chain's CDR3 is CASSPPASRSGGTEAFF. CDR3 sequence (DNA): TGTGCCAGCTCACCACCGGCTTCAAGGTCGGGTGGGACTGAAGCTTTCTTT.

The rearrangement links TRBV7-8 to TRBJ1-1; D is perhaps TRBD1 (5 bases). The V gene lost 1 base and the J gene lost 4 bases, with 13 bases spanning the gap. The V gene's germline CDR1 is SGHVS and CDR2 FQNEAQ. This CDR3 contains 15 residues. The CDR3 sequence: CASSLVAGMGTEAFF. CDR3 in DNA: TGTGCCAGCAGCTTAGTGGCAGGGATGGGCACTGAAGCTTTCTTT.

The V call is TRBV7-9, the J call TRBJ1-2, with D unresolved. V lost 5 bases to trimming and J lost 8 bases, with 15 bases between them. The CDR3 length is 13 residues. Germline assignment: CDR1 SEHNR and CDR2 FQNEAQ (reference sequence). CDR3 nucleotides: TGTGCCAGCAGCCGAGACTCCATGGTGGGCTACACCTTC. Encoded protein: CASSRDSMVGYTF.

This chain joins TRBV5-4 and TRBJ1-6; D possibly corresponds to TRBD1 (6 bases). The germline gives CDR1 SGHNT, CDR2 YYREEE (reference sequence). V shed 4 bases and J shed 6 bases, with 14 bases lying between them. The CDR3 is made up of 15 amino acids. In nucleotides, the CDR3 is TGTGCCAGCAGCGAAACAGGGTCTGGTAATTCACCCCTCCACTTT. Protein: CASSETGSGNSPLHF.

This clone was recorded once. The chain joins TRBV25-1 to TRBJ1-2, with TRBD1 identical over 9 bases. CDR1 is MGHDK and CDR2 is SYGVNS in the germline V gene. The V gene end was trimmed by 8 bases and the J gene end by 5 bases; junction bases not matched to a gene: 6. The CDR3 sequence is 13 residues long. The CDR3 bases are TGTGCCAGCGGGGACAGGGTGGGTTATGGCTACACCTTC. This sequence encodes CASGDRVGYGYTF.